A selection of T cell receptor beta chains follows, all from one sample in a study of long-term antiretroviral therapy in people with HIV. Generated by immunoSEQ multiplex PCR, the TCRdb table keeps only in-frame clones and is missing some. Of about 12,000 clones in the sample, about 83% were seen once. The sequencing used unsorted PBMCs, collected 3.4 years after starting antiretroviral therapy. Receptors originate from a man aged 40-49 years with HIV. Each CDR3 is given with its conserved first and last residue. The order of the fields is D gene, clone size, J gene, V gene, CDR3 protein, CDR3 DNA. The D gene is left open where the match is weak. A row's size may be missing; if present it is once, few, many or a size class.

.	.	TRBJ2-7	TRBV27	CASSLFGSGEQYF	TGTGCCAGCAGTTTATTCGGGAGCGGGGAGCAGTACTTC
TRBD2	.	TRBJ2-7	TRBV28	CASSSSSGSVNEQYF	TGTGCCAGCAGTTCTTCTAGCGGGAGTGTCAACGAGCAGTACTTC
.	large	TRBJ2-7	TRBV5-6	CASSLGAGFSYEQYF	TGTGCCAGCAGCTTGGGGGCGGGATTCTCCTACGAGCAGTACTTC
TRBD1	.	TRBJ2-1	TRBV11-2	CASSLIRDSNEQFF	TGTGCCAGCAGCTTAATCCGGGACAGCAATGAGCAGTTCTTC
.	.	TRBJ2-5	TRBV7-2	CASSLGVYETQYF	TGTGCCAGCAGCTTAGGGGTGTACGAGACCCAGTACTTC
TRBD1	once	TRBJ1-4	TRBV7-2	CASSPVQGVEKLFF	TGTGCCAGCAGCCCTGTCCAGGGGGTCGAAAAACTGTTTTTT
.	.	TRBJ2-3	TRBV15	CATSILRTLSSTDTQYF	TGTGCCACCAGCATCCTCCGGACCCTGAGTAGCACAGATACGCAGTATTTT
.	.	TRBJ2-1	TRBV27	CASSHTSAGEQFF	TGTGCCAGCAGTCATACCTCAGCGGGCGAGCAGTTCTTC
TRBD2	few	TRBJ2-3	TRBV7-3	CASTLAGESTDTQYF	TGTGCCAGCACCCTAGCGGGAGAAAGCACAGATACGCAGTATTTT
.	.	TRBJ2-2	TRBV30	CAWQRGQNTGELFF	TGTGCCTGGCAGAGGGGTCAAAACACCGGGGAGCTGTTTTTT